Listed below are T cell receptor beta chains from one sample, sequenced in a study of shared clonotypes between healthy human individuals. Assay used: immunoSEQ multiplex PCR; TCRdb lists only in-frame clones, some missing. The sample consists of about 2.4 million clones, just over 90% of them appearing once. Sequencing used naive CD4+ T cells sorted from blood. All receptors derive from a man aged 18 to 35 in good health. CDR3s include the opening cysteine and the closing phenylalanine or tryptophan. Fields, in order: J gene, V gene, CDR3 protein.

TRBJ1-2 | TRBV9 | CASSGQAEGMWRWGYTF
TRBJ1-2 | TRBV28 | CASSTRVNGYTF
TRBJ1-5 | TRBV6-1 | CASSDGRGNQPQHF
TRBJ1-2 | TRBV27 | CASRSREAGGYTF
TRBJ1-2 | TRBV5-4 | CASSEGGDYYGYTF
TRBJ1-5 | TRBV6-1 | CASSDRGFSNQPQHF
TRBJ1-2 | TRBV10-3 | CAISENLNYGYTF
TRBJ2-1 | TRBV4-1 | CASRDRVSNEQFF
TRBJ2-3 | TRBV9 | CASSFRLDLYGTDTQYF
TRBJ2-4 | TRBV5-1 | CASSATGSPNIQYF
TRBJ2-1 | TRBV6-5 | CASSFLSGQPSNEQFF
TRBJ1-1 | TRBV6-5 | CASSYSAVMSTEAFF